The 14 T cell receptor beta chains reported below all come from one sample, sequenced in a study of T cell repertoires in cytomegalovirus infection (dated 2019 in TCRdb). These receptors are not linked to any known antigen. Sequenced using an Illumina HiSeq 1500. Starting from the raw public reads, TCRdb applied fastp trimming at Q25, assembled clones with MiXCR and retained in-frame beta chains. Rows with one shared CDR3 protein collapse into an entry with the most common genes and DNA. This sample is represented by 550,000 to 700,000 distinct CDR3 sequences; over 35% of them were singletons. The ten largest account for more than 40% of the sample. The treatment or condition label corresponds to: in vitro stimulation with specific CMV peptide epitopes to enrich CMV-specific T cells. The material sequenced was cultured PBMCs, taken from culture after CMV antigen stimulation. The source is a human donor in good health (CMV status not recorded). Some clones in this sample may be carry-over from other donors' samples.

This clonotype was detected ten times or more. V and J are TRBV7-2 and TRBJ2-1, with D unclear. Germline V gene data show CDR1 as SGHTA and CDR2 as FQGNSA. The CDR3 contains 15 residues. V was pared by 4 bases and J by 6 bases, with 16 bases between. The CDR3 bases are TGTGCCAGCAGCTCTTATTTACGAGTGTCCAATGAGCAGTTCTTC. Encoded protein: CASSSYLRVSNEQFF.

This clonotype has a count of ten or more. The gene calls are TRBV7-2 and TRBJ1-2; TRBD1 might be the D (5 bases). The germline V gene encodes CDR1 SGHTA and CDR2 FQGNSA. Between the trimmed V and J ends, which lost 2 bases and 3 bases, there was a span of 16 bases. The CDR3 is 16 amino acids. CDR3 sequence (DNA): TGTGCCAGCAGCTTATCCCGGACAAATGGAGACTATGGCTACACCTTC. As protein: CASSLSRTNGDYGYTF. Combining the CDR3 with reference TRBV7-2 and TRBJ1-2 gives the whole variable domain GAGVSQSPSNKVTEKGKDVELRCDPISGHTALYWYRQSLGQGLEFLIYFQGNSAPDKSGLPSDRFSAERTGGSVSTLTIQRTQQEDSAVYLCASSLSRTNGDYGYTFGSGTRLTVV.

The chain links TRBV7-2 to TRBJ1-6; TRBD1 matches at 10 bases. CDR3 length: 15 amino acids. Unmatched junction bases numbered 3, after V lost 0 bases and J lost 10 bases. Germline lookup yields CDR1 SGHTA and CDR2 FQGNSA. The CDR3: CASSLATGGRSPLHF. The CDR3, as DNA: TGTGCCAGCAGCTTAGCGACAGGGGGCCGGTCACCCCTCCACTTT.

The chain joins TRBV19 to TRBJ2-1, with TRBD1 identical over 7 bases. Germline V CDR1 and CDR2: LNHDA, SQIVND (reference sequence). CDR3 size: 15 residues. The V and J ends lost 5 bases and 2 bases, in that order; junction bases with no gene match: 6. CDR3 DNA sequence: TGTGCCAGTAGTGCGGACAGGTCGACCTACAATGAGCAGTTCTTC. Its protein is CASSADRSTYNEQFF.

The rearrangement links TRBV5-1 to TRBJ2-2, with TRBD1 matching over 8 bases. Germline-derived CDR1 and CDR2 are SGHRS and YFSETQ. J was trimmed by 7 bases and V by 5 bases; bases with no gene match: 7. This CDR3 region has 14 residues. The CDR3 DNA reads TGCGCCAGCAGAAAGGACAGGGACCACGGGGAGCTGTTTTTT. Translating it yields CASRKDRDHGELFF.

There are a few counts of this clonotype. The chain uses TRBV11-2 and TRBJ2-7, with D possibly matching TRBD1 (6 bases). Between the trimmed V and J ends, which lost 5 bases and 0 bases, there was a span of 17 bases. The CDR3 runs 16 residues. Germline lookup yields CDR1 SGHAT and CDR2 FQNNGV. CDR3: CASSPLQGKSSYEQYF. As DNA, the CDR3 is TGTGCCAGCAGCCCACTGCAGGGGAAGAGCTCCTACGAGCAGTACTTC. The variable domain in full, completed from reference TRBV11-2 and TRBJ2-7, reads EAGVAQSPRYKIIEKRQSVAFWCNPISGHATLYWYQQILGQGPKLLIQFQNNGVVDDSQLPKDRFSAERLKGVDSTLKIQPAKLEDSAVYLCASSPLQGKSSYEQYFGPGTRLTVT.

In its sample, this clonotype was seen a few times. The chain links TRBV20-1 to TRBJ2-7; 8 nucleotides match TRBD1. The CDR3 runs to 15 residues. After removal of 3 bases from V and 5 bases from J, the junction contained 12 bases not matched to a gene. CDR1 DFQATT and CDR2 SNEGSKA come from the germline V gene (reference sequence). The CDR3 loop reads CSASYRQGAWDEQYF. The CDR3 DNA follows: TGCAGTGCTAGTTATCGGCAGGGGGCATGGGACGAGCAGTACTTC.

V gene TRBV7-9 combines with J gene TRBJ1-4, with a weak D call TRBD1 (5 bases). CDR3 size: 15 residues. Germline CDR1 is SEHNR and CDR2 is FQNEAQ (reference sequence). Trimming took 4 bases from V and 8 from J, leaving 17 bases between them. This CDR3 is CASSSAPGLLEKLFF. The CDR3 DNA reads TGTGCCAGCAGCTCCGCGCCGGGGCTTCTGGAAAAACTGTTTTTT.

This clonotype has a handful of counts. V and J are TRBV10-3 and TRBJ2-7, with a possible D match to TRBD2 (6 bases). Germline CDR1 is ENHRY and CDR2 is SYGVKD. The CDR3 contains 12 residues. The CDR3 reads CANGGDSYEQYF. CDR3 bases: TGTGCTAACGGAGGGGACTCCTACGAGCAGTACTTC.

The genes are TRBV7-2 and TRBJ2-2; D could derive from TRBD1 or TRBD2 (5 bases each). Germline assignment: CDR1 SGHTA and CDR2 FQGNSA. This CDR3 is built from 14 residues. Trimming left V 1 base short and J 3 bases short, with 6 bases between. Here the CDR3 reads CASSLVGHTGELFF. Here the CDR3 DNA reads TGTGCCAGCAGCTTAGTGGGACACACCGGGGAGCTGTTTTTT.

This clonotype was seen many times. This chain links TRBV7-2 with TRBJ1-4; 9 positions match TRBD1. Per germline, CDR1 SGHTA and CDR2 FQGNSA. Trimming took 5 bases from V and 4 from J; bases not matched to a gene: 5. CDR3 length equals 15 residues. The CDR3 DNA follows: TGTGCCAGCAGCACACAGGGGGCGGGTAATGAAAAACTGTTTTTT. The encoded protein is CASSTQGAGNEKLFF.

The chain links TRBV19 to TRBJ2-7; D uncertain. Germline values: CDR1 LNHDA, CDR2 SQIVND (reference sequence). The CDR3 consists of 14 residues. The V gene lost 4 bases and the J gene lost 1 base, with 11 bases spanning the gap. The CDR3 reads CASSTRSSSYEQYF. Here the CDR3 DNA reads TGTGCCAGTAGTACAAGGAGCAGTTCCTACGAGCAGTACTTC. Supplemented by reference TRBV19 and TRBJ2-7, the full variable domain reads DGGITQSPKYLFRKEGQNVTLSCEQNLNHDAMYWYRQDPGQGLRLIYYSQIVNDFQKGDIAEGYSVSREKKESFPLTVTSAQKNPTAFYLCASSTRSSSYEQYFGPGTRLTVT.

The rearrangement joins TRBV3-1 to TRBJ2-7, with D uncertain. CDR1 is LGHDT, CDR2 YNNKEL, per germline (reference sequence). V lost 2 bases, J lost 2 bases, and 16 bases lay in between. This CDR3 is 16 amino acids long. CDR3 protein: CASSQPRNKFTYEQYF. The CDR3 region has the DNA TGTGCCAGCAGCCAACCCAGAAATAAGTTCACCTACGAGCAGTACTTC.

The chain joins TRBV7-3 to TRBJ1-4; possibly TRBD1 for D (5 bases). V lost 5 bases and J 4 bases, leaving 14 bases between the germline ends. This CDR3 contains 15 residues. CDR1 is SGHTA, CDR2 FQGTGA, per germline. CDR3 DNA sequence: TGTGCCAGCAGCCTCCGGGGACTCCTTAATGAAAAACTGTTTTTT. Translated, it gives CASSLRGLLNEKLFF.